This TCR beta chain was identified in a study of monozygotic twins with inflammatory bowel disease. The CDR3 has 14 amino acids. Per germline, CDR1 MDHEN and CDR2 SYDVKM. Following a re-call of the 5' RACE reads, TCRdb has one entry per CDR3 protein and lacks DNA. Found here are about 300,000 distinct CDR3 sequences; the top ten clones hold over 5%. The study's findings and limits: Clonotype sharing was lower in IBD patients than healthy twins, most markedly with disease activity. The co-twins with IBD showed lower TCRbeta diversity (inverse Simpson) than their healthy siblings.

On this clonotype: Its antigen remains unknown.

The TCR originated in a human donor with ulcerative colitis or Crohn's disease, or a healthy co-twin of an affected twin (not recorded which). The chain has TRBV28 and TRBJ2-2; the D call from TCRdb, TRBD1, cannot be confirmed without DNA. Sample: blood. Here the CDR3 reads CASYRGHDTGELFF.